The next 4 T cell receptor beta chains were all read from a single sample in a study of T cells in Graves' hyperthyroidism and ophthalmopathy (dated by TCRdb to the late 2010s). Library generation was performed with multiplex PCR. Sequenced on an Illumina HiSeq 2000. Amplification of TCR beta CDR3 regions was carried out from RNA transcripts. The first round of RT-PCR for the TCR CDR3 was performed with the HTBI primer set and the Qiagen OneStep RT-PCR kit. TCRdb itself trimmed the public reads at Q25 with fastp, ran MiXCR and retained productive beta chains. When rows share a CDR3 protein, they turn into one entry using the most common DNA and genes. For this sample the table gives about 550,000 distinct CDR3 sequences, of which less than 25% were detected only once. Together, the top ten hold about 30% of the sample. The source material was blood. The receptors stem from a man aged 18 to 30 with Graves' hyperthyroidism.

This clonotype appeared a single time. The CDR3 does not end in the conserved phenylalanine or tryptophan, so this is likely a read error. The CDR3: CASSPGTGELFL. DNA for the CDR3: TGTGCCAGCAGCCCCGGAACCGGGGAGCTGTTTTTG. The rearrangement joins TRBV5-6 to TRBJ2-2; D ambiguous. The CDR3 contains 12 residues. V gave up 4 bases and J gave up 5 bases, with 6 bases separating them. Germline-derived CDR1 and CDR2 are SGHDT and YYEEEE.

This clonotype occurred a few times. The chain recombines TRBV4-1 with TRBJ2-7, with TRBD2 matching 9 bases. Germline assignment: CDR1 MGHRA and CDR2 YSYEKL. V dropped 4 bases and J dropped 3; count of bases not matched to a gene: 16. The CDR3 runs 18 residues. The CDR3 sequence is CASSPTGGQRGDNYEQYF. The CDR3, as DNA: TGCGCCAGCAGCCCCACGGGCGGCCAGCGGGGGGACAACTACGAGCAGTACTTC.

This clonotype appeared many times. The V gene is TRBV7-8, the J gene TRBJ2-2; 7 bases are shared with TRBD1. The CDR3 runs to 15 residues. With 5 bases clipped from V and 7 bases from J, the junction kept 10 bases outside the gene matches. Germline CDR1 is SGHVS and CDR2 is FQNEAQ. CDR3 nucleotides: TGTGCCAGCAGCGGCAGAACGACAGGGTTCGGGGAGCTGTTTTTT. This sequence encodes CASSGRTTGFGELFF.

The rearrangement uses TRBV29-1 and TRBJ2-5; weak D call: TRBD2 (6 bases). Germline V CDR1 and CDR2: SQVTM, ANQGSEA. This CDR3 region has 12 residues. V was shortened by 7 bases and J by 5 bases, with 14 bases between the two germline ends. The chain's CDR3 is CSASTRMETQYF. CDR3 DNA sequence: TGCAGCGCCTCGACTAGGATGGAGACCCAGTACTTC.